Sequencing of this T cell receptor beta chain was carried out in a study of blood T cell repertoires in COVID-19. Overall study context: Samples taken during acute and convalescent COVID-19 were collected in the United States, Italy and Spain.

Between the trimmed V and J ends, which lost 7 bases and 4 bases, there was a span of 8 bases. Germline V CDR1 and CDR2: MNHEY, SMNVEV (reference sequence). The CDR3 has 13 amino acids. A case of COVID-19 had been met by exposed participants within 2 weeks before study entry. Sequenced by immunoSEQ multiplex PCR; TCRdb stores in-frame clones only, minus some. The table lists around 200,000 clones, around 88% of them singletons. The chain couples TRBV27 to TRBJ1-6; D gene ambiguous. The sequencing input was PBMCs or T cells enriched from blood (not recorded which). The source of this sequence is a woman under 40 who had been exposed to COVID-19. The CDR3 DNA sequence: TGTGCCAGCAAAGAGGAGTATAATTCACCCCTCCACTTT. The encoded protein is CASKEEYNSPLHF.